The present T cell receptor (beta chain) was sequenced within a study of Ad26.COV2.S vaccination and SARS-CoV-2 variants. General observations from the study: Those who received vaccine or placebo ended up with similar non-spike TCR breadth. Breadth, reportedly substantial, characterized the spike-specific CD8+ and CD4+ T cell responses after vaccination.

On this clone itself: The antigen remains undetermined. The identical CDR3 is also encoded by other nucleotide sequences in the sample.

Per the germline V gene, CDR1 is SGHDT and CDR2 is YYEEEE. V dropped 0 bases and J dropped 1 base, with 2 bases sitting between them. The CDR3 extends over 13 amino acids. The treatment was: roughly 19 received Ad26.COV2.S at low or high dose, single or two shots; roughly five received placebo; per-sample allocation not given. Vaccine and placebo recipients were sampled on day 63 after the first injection. Participants' vaccine, an Ad26 vector, delivered Wuhan-strain SARS-CoV-2 spike. Measured with immunoSEQ multiplex PCR; TCRdb has only the in-frame clones, and not every one. Among 330,000 or so clones listed, about nine tenths were seen once.

This chain connects TRBV5-6 to TRBJ1-5; D remains ambiguous. The specimen was peripheral blood, collected in a trial of Ad26.COV2.S vaccine versus placebo. This receptor was identified in a person between 18 and 65 years old who received the Ad26.COV2.S COVID-19 vaccine or a placebo. The CDR3 bases are TGTGCCAGCAGCTTGGGAAGCAATCAGCCCCAGCATTTT. Encoded protein: CASSLGSNQPQHF. Together with reference TRBV5-6 and TRBJ1-5, the CDR3 gives the full variable domain: DAGVTQSPTHLIKTRGQQVTLRCSPKSGHDTVSWYQQALGQGPQFIFQYYEEEERQRGNFPDRFSGHQFPNYSSELNVNALLLGDSALYLCASSLGSNQPQHFGDGTRLSIL.